One and the same sample provided the 20 T cell receptor beta chains below, sequenced in a study of T cells after yellow fever vaccination. In TCRdb, the 5' RACE reads were re-called with MiXCR into one record per CDR3 protein. This table holds approximately 510,000 distinct CDR3 sequences, less than 25% found once. The sample consisted of PBMCs, taken 21 days after the first yellow fever vaccination. These receptor sequences come from a young man who received the YFV17D yellow fever vaccine.

The chain combines TRBV7-9 with TRBJ2-7; D is ambiguous. Looked up from germline, CDR1 is SEHNR and CDR2 is FQNEAQ (reference sequence). V was cut by 5 bases and J by 4 bases, with 18 bases left in between. CDR3 size: 15 residues. Written as DNA, the CDR3 is TGTGCCAGCAGCCCATATTCGGGTTTGGGGTACGAGCAGTACTTC. Amino acids: CASSPYSGLGYEQYF. The full variable domain, with the rest looked up from reference TRBV7-9 and TRBJ2-7, is DTGVSQNPRHKITKRGQNVTFRCDPISEHNRLYWYRQTLGQGPEFLTYFQNEAQLEKSRLLSDRFSAERPKGSFSTLEIQRTEQGDSAMYLCASSPYSGLGYEQYFGPGTRLTVT.

This clonotype was found a few times. V is TRBV25-1 and J is TRBJ2-3; 8 positions agree with TRBD1. The CDR3 runs 13 residues. The ends lost 3 bases at V and 6 bases at J; junction bases unmatched: 2. CDR1 is MGHDK and CDR2 is SYGVNS in the germline V gene. CDR3 nucleotide sequence: TGTGCCAGCAGTGAGCAGGGGGCCGATACGCAGTATTTT. Amino acid sequence: CASSEQGADTQYF.

The genes are TRBV6-1 and TRBJ1-1, with D possibly being TRBD1 (5 bases). The germline V gene encodes CDR1 MNHNS and CDR2 SASEGT. The CDR3 length is 13 residues. Trimming left V 8 bases short and J 4 bases short, with 14 bases between. CDR3 nucleotides: TGTGCCAGCGGGACTCTGGGGAGCACTGAAGCTTTCTTT. It codes for CASGTLGSTEAFF.

This clonotype has only a few counts. The chain uses TRBV6-1 and TRBJ1-3; D ambiguous. CDR1 MNHNS and CDR2 SASEGT come from the germline V gene. The ends were cut back, 5 bases at V and 2 bases at J, with 13 bases in the middle. CDR3 length equals 15 residues. The CDR3 region has the DNA TGTGCCAGCAGTCGCCCGGGCAATCCTGGAAACACCATATATTTT. It is translated as CASSRPGNPGNTIYF.

The chain uses TRBV7-6 and TRBJ2-5, with D perhaps TRBD1 or TRBD2 (7 bases each). The length of the CDR3 is 20 residues. CDR1 SGHVS and CDR2 FNYEAQ come from the germline V gene. Trimming pared 3 bases from V and 1 base from J, leaving 27 bases between. The CDR3 coding sequence is TGTGCCAGCAGCTTCAACAGGGGAGGACTAGAACTATACCTCCAAGAGACCCAGTACTTC. Its protein is CASSFNRGGLELYLQETQYF.

The V gene is TRBV7-9, the J gene TRBJ2-1, with TRBD2 matching 8 bases. Trimming removed 2 bases from V and 6 bases from J; junction bases left unmatched: 12. The CDR3 spans 17 residues. Germline V CDR1 and CDR2: SEHNR, FQNEAQ (reference sequence). Here the CDR3 DNA reads TGTGCCAGCAGCTTAAAGGGTCAGCTAGCGGGCCGCAATGAGCAGTTCTTC. Its translation: CASSLKGQLAGRNEQFF.

The CDR3 coding sequence is TGTGCCAGCTCACCAAGGACGGGGGGGACCTCTGGGGCCAACGTCCTGACTTTC. Translating gives CASSPRTGGTSGANVLTF. The chain uses TRBV18 and TRBJ2-6, with 8 bases identical to TRBD2. The CDR3 has 18 amino acids. CDR1 and CDR2 from the germline V gene are KGHSH and LQKENI. V lost 2 bases and J lost 0; bases outside the gene matches: 6.

This clonotype was seen only once. V gene TRBV5-1 combines with J gene TRBJ2-3; D is unclear. The CDR3 spans 16 residues. CDR1 SGHRS and CDR2 YFSETQ come from the germline V gene. The V end lost 5 bases, the J end lost 1 base, and 17 bases lay between the germline ends. The chain's CDR3 is CASSLPRSGGTDTQYF. CDR3 in DNA: TGCGCCAGCAGTTTGCCCCGGTCAGGAGGCACAGATACGCAGTATTTT.

This clonotype was seen more than once but under ten times. The J gene is TRBJ2-2, the V gene TRBV12-3 or TRBV12-4, with D perhaps TRBD1 or TRBD2 (5 bases each). V dropped 4 bases and J dropped 6 bases, with 9 bases sitting between them. CDR3 length equals 13 residues. The CDR3 is CASSWLGAGELFF. The CDR3 DNA reads as TGTGCCAGCAGTTGGTTGGGGGCCGGGGAGCTGTTTTTT.

Only a few counts were recorded for this clonotype. This chain uses TRBV6-6 with TRBJ2-7, with D maybe TRBD2 (5 bases). V shed 8 bases and J shed 3 bases, with 11 bases lying between them. CDR1 is MNHNY, CDR2 SVGAGI, per germline (reference sequence). This CDR3 contains 12 residues. The CDR3 is CASRERYYEQYF. For the CDR3, the DNA is TGTGCCAGCCGGGAACGGTACTACGAGCAGTACTTC.

This chain links TRBV11-2 with TRBJ1-5, with D maybe TRBD1 (5 bases). Germline V gives CDR1 SGHAT, CDR2 FQNNGV. Trimming took off 6 bases at V and 2 bases at J, with 17 bases between the two ends. The CDR3 sequence is 16 residues long. DNA for the CDR3: TGTGCCAGCAGACAAGGGACGCCTGGAGGCAATCAGCCCCAGCATTTT. Translation gives CASRQGTPGGNQPQHF.

This chain connects TRBV12-3 or TRBV12-4 to TRBJ1-2; possibly TRBD1 for D (6 bases). This CDR3 has 15 amino acids. V lost 4 bases, J lost 5 bases, and 17 bases lay in between. CDR3 coding DNA: TGTGCCAGCAGTTCGGACGGGTCAGGGGCATATGGCTACACCTTC. Protein sequence: CASSSDGSGAYGYTF.

This clonotype was seen only a few times. This rearrangement joins TRBV10-3 to TRBJ2-2; 8 nucleotides align to TRBD1. The CDR3 is 15 amino acids. Per germline, CDR1 ENHRY and CDR2 SYGVKD. Germline trimming cut 6 bases from V and 2 bases from J; bases unmatched to any gene: 5. CDR3 protein: CAISPGQANTGELFF. The CDR3 DNA is TGTGCCATCAGCCCGGGACAGGCCAACACCGGGGAGCTGTTTTTT.

This clonotype was counted a few times. The chain links TRBV4-2 to TRBJ2-7, with 13 positions matching TRBD2. V lost 4 bases and J lost 4; bases outside the gene matches: 7. From germline, CDR1 is LGHNA and CDR2 YNFKEQ. The CDR3 is 16 residues long. The CDR3, as DNA: TGTGCCAGCAGCCCATGGGGACTAGCGGGGACGTACGAGCAGTACTTC. Translated, it gives CASSPWGLAGTYEQYF.

This clonotype has only a few counts. The rearrangement uses TRBV27 and TRBJ1-6; D ambiguous. CDR1 and CDR2 from the germline V gene are MNHEY and SMNVEV (reference sequence). This CDR3 has 13 amino acids. Trimming cost V 6 bases and J 7 bases, with 10 bases left between them. CDR3 amino acids: CASRRVLNSPLHF. Written as DNA, the CDR3 is TGTGCCAGCAGACGGGTCCTAAATTCACCCCTCCACTTT.

This clonotype was observed at least ten times. The CDR3 DNA sequence: TGCGCCAGCAGCTTACAACCTACGGGACAGGGGAACACCGGGGAGCTGTTTTTT. Its translation is CASSLQPTGQGNTGELFF. The chain is built from TRBV5-1 and TRBJ2-2; TRBD1 matches 9 bases. Germline V lookup: CDR1 SGHRS, CDR2 YFSETQ. The ends lost 2 bases at V and 1 base at J; junction bases unmatched: 9. CDR3 length equals 18 residues.

Only a few counts were recorded for this clonotype. The chain employs TRBV9 and TRBJ2-2; D not resolved. From germline, CDR1 is SGDLS and CDR2 YYNGEE. Deletions cut 0 bases from V and 5 bases from J, with 5 bases between. This CDR3 region has 13 residues. The CDR3 nucleotides read TGTGCCAGCAGCGTAGTTCTGACCGGGGAGCTGTTTTTT. Residues: CASSVVLTGELFF.

The V and J genes are TRBV7-9 and TRBJ2-1, with a possible D match to TRBD1 (6 bases). There are 16 residues in the CDR3. V dropped 1 base and J dropped 6 bases, with 16 bases sitting between them. Germline loops: CDR1 SEHNR, CDR2 FQNEAQ (reference sequence). CDR3: CASSLVRRTASNEQFF. The DNA of the CDR3 is TGTGCCAGCAGCTTAGTGCGCCGGACAGCGTCCAATGAGCAGTTCTTC. The full variable domain, with the rest looked up from reference TRBV7-9 and TRBJ2-1, is DTGVSQNPRHKITKRGQNVTFRCDPISEHNRLYWYRQTLGQGPEFLTYFQNEAQLEKSRLLSDRFSAERPKGSFSTLEIQRTEQGDSAMYLCASSLVRRTASNEQFFGPGTRLTVL.

V is TRBV5-1 and J is TRBJ1-6; 7 nucleotides line up with TRBD1. The germline V gene has CDR1 SGHRS and CDR2 YFSETQ. The CDR3 sequence is 16 residues long. V lost 2 bases, J lost 7 bases, and 9 bases stayed unmatched. Here the CDR3 DNA reads TGCGCCAGCAGCTTCGGGCAGGGGGTGGGGAATTCACCCCTCCACTTT. Translation: CASSFGQGVGNSPLHF.

This clonotype came up a few times. The J gene is TRBJ2-3, the V gene TRBV29-1; 12 bases line up with TRBD2. Trimming at V came to 2 bases and at J to 3 bases, leaving 3 bases not matched to a gene. From germline, CDR1 is SQVTM and CDR2 ANQGSEA. The CDR3 is 15 amino acids. In DNA, the CDR3 is TGCAGCGTTGAACCCCTAGCGGGGGGGACAGATACGCAGTATTTT. Translated, it gives CSVEPLAGGTDTQYF.